The 3 T cell receptor beta chains reported below all come from one sample, sequenced in a study of technical replicates of blood from a handful of donors. Measured with immunoSEQ multiplex PCR; TCRdb has only the in-frame clones, and not every one. The data contain 50,000 to 70,000 clones, 91% of them singletons. Sample: PBMCs. These receptors originate from a human donor in good health. Some clones in this sample may be carry-over from other donors' samples.

In its sample, this clone was seen once. The rearrangement links TRBV5-1 to TRBJ2-7, with 10 bases matching TRBD1. The CDR3 has 14 amino acids. J lost 5 bases, V lost 4 bases, and 6 bases had no gene match. Germline V lookup: CDR1 SGHRS, CDR2 YFSETQ. The CDR3 sequence: CASSVGQGSDEQYF. The DNA for the CDR3 is TGCGCCAGCAGCGTGGGACAGGGGAGCGACGAGCAGTACTTC.

The chain couples TRBV4-3 to TRBJ2-7; 7 bases align to TRBD2. Germline V lookup: CDR1 LGHNA, CDR2 YSLEER. V trimming: 0 bases; J trimming: 5 bases; junction bases outside the gene matches: 7. This CDR3 has 15 residues. The CDR3 protein is CASSQDQRGSNEQYF. The CDR3 DNA is TGCGCCAGCAGCCAAGATCAGCGGGGTAGTAACGAGCAGTACTTC.

The chain joins TRBV29-1 to TRBJ2-7; possible D gene TRBD1, 5 bases. V lost 7 bases and J 3 bases, leaving 19 bases between the germline ends. The CDR3 contains 14 residues. Germline V gene data show CDR1 as SQVTM and CDR2 as ANQGSEA. The CDR3 DNA follows: TGCAGCGCTGTGACCAGACAGACGTACTACGAGCAGTACTTC. It yields the protein CSAVTRQTYYEQYF.